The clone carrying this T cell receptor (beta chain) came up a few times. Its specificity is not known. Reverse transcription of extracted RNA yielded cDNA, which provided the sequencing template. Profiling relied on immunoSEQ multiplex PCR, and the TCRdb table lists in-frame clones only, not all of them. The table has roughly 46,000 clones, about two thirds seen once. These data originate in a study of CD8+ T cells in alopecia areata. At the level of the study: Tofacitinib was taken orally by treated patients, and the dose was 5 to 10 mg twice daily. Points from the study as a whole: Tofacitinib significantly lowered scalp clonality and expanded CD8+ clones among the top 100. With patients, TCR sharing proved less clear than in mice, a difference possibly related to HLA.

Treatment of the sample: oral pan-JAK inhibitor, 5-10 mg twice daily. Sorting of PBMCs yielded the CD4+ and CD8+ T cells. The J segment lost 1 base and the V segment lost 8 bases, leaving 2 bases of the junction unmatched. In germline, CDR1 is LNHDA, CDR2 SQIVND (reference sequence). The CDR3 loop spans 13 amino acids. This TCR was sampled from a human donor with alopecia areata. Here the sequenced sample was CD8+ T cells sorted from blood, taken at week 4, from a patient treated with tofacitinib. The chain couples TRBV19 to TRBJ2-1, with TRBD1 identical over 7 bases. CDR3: CASQQGSYNEQFF. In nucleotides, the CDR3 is TGTGCCAGTCAACAGGGGTCCTACAATGAGCAGTTCTTC.